Each of the 28 T cell receptor beta chains below was sequenced from the same sample in a study of blood T cell repertoires in COVID-19. Measured with immunoSEQ multiplex PCR; TCRdb has only the in-frame clones, and not every one. The profile shows 55,000 to 80,000 clones, around 83% of them singletons. Sequencing was performed on peripheral blood. The receptor source for this set is a human donor in a cohort sampled during active COVID-19.

The chain recombines TRBV11-3 with TRBJ2-1, with 7 bases identical to TRBD2. V was clipped by 5 bases and J by 0 bases; unmatched bases: 4. Looked up from germline, CDR1 is SGHNT and CDR2 is YENEEA. CDR3 length equals 15 residues. The CDR3 DNA sequence: TGTGCCAGCAGCGCGCGGGGGAGCTCCTACAATGAGCAGTTCTTC. Encoded protein: CASSARGSSYNEQFF.

The rearrangement uses TRBV7-2 and TRBJ2-3; D is ambiguous. The V and J ends lost 1 base and 4 bases respectively, with 6 bases between them. CDR1 is SGHTA, CDR2 FQGNSA, per germline. This CDR3 has 13 residues. In nucleotides, the CDR3 is TGTGCCAGCAGCTTAGAACGGTCAGATACGCAGTATTTT. Amino acids: CASSLERSDTQYF.

The rearrangement joins TRBV5-6 to TRBJ2-5; 12 bases agree with TRBD2. This CDR3 comprises 16 residues. Trimming removed 4 bases from V and 7 bases from J; junction bases left unmatched: 11. Germline V gene lookup returns CDR1 SGHDT and CDR2 YYEEEE. Here the CDR3 DNA reads TGTGCCAGCAGCACGACTAGCGGGGGTTTCGTGGGGACCCAGTACTTC. It is translated as CASSTTSGGFVGTQYF.

The genes are TRBV27 and TRBJ1-1; D unclear. The V end lost 3 bases, the J end lost 6 bases, and 11 bases lay between the germline ends. This CDR3 contains 13 residues. From germline, CDR1 is MNHEY and CDR2 SMNVEV (reference sequence). The DNA for the CDR3 is TGTGCCAGCAGTTTCCGACCGGGGTCTGAAGCTTTCTTT. This translates into CASSFRPGSEAFF.

CDR3: CASGLGGGETQYF. DNA of the CDR3: TGTGCTAGTGGCCTGGGGGGAGGAGAGACCCAGTACTTC. The genes are TRBV12-5 and TRBJ2-5; TRBD2 might be the D (6 bases). V was shortened by 6 bases and J by 4 bases, with 12 bases between the two germline ends. The germline V gene encodes CDR1 LGHNT and CDR2 FRNRAP. CDR3 size: 13 residues.

This clone was seen a single time. The chain joins TRBV20-1 to TRBJ2-1; D uncertain. Trimming pared 3 bases from V and 0 bases from J, leaving 12 bases between. This CDR3 region has 15 residues. Germline values: CDR1 DFQATT, CDR2 SNEGSKA (reference sequence). The CDR3 DNA follows: TGCAGTGCTAGTGAACACATTCTCTCCTACAATGAGCAGTTCTTC. This translates into CSASEHILSYNEQFF.

The CDR3 loop is CASSLDGRRSYEQYF. The CDR3 DNA follows: TGTGCCAGCAGCTTAGATGGCAGGCGCTCCTACGAGCAGTACTTC. The chain has TRBV7-6 and TRBJ2-7; the D is unclear. The germline V and J ends were trimmed by 1 base and 0 bases, with 10 bases remaining between them. Germline assignment: CDR1 SGHVS and CDR2 FNYEAQ. The CDR3 runs 15 residues.

The gene calls are TRBV7-6 and TRBJ1-6; 7 bases fit TRBD1. Germline CDR1 SGHVS, CDR2 FNYEAQ. The CDR3 loop spans 15 amino acids. Germline trimming cut 5 bases from V and 8 bases from J; bases unmatched to any gene: 9. The CDR3 protein is CASSQGGSQDSPLHF. The CDR3 region has the DNA TGTGCCAGCAGCCAAGGGGGCAGCCAGGATTCACCCCTCCACTTT.

V gene TRBV5-5 combines with J gene TRBJ2-5; 8 bases map to TRBD1. Germline CDR1 is SGHKS and CDR2 is YYEKEE (reference sequence). After removal of 0 bases from V and 5 bases from J, the junction contained 9 bases not matched to a gene. The CDR3 sequence is 16 residues long. In nucleotides, the CDR3 is TGTGCCAGCAGCTTGGAGCCAGGGGGCAGCGGGGAGACCCAGTACTTC. It yields the protein CASSLEPGGSGETQYF.

The chain links TRBV18 to TRBJ2-7; TRBD2 is a possible D gene (7 bases). Germline assignment: CDR1 KGHSH and CDR2 LQKENI. The CDR3 length is 12 residues. The V gene lost 6 bases and the J gene lost 9 bases, with 15 bases spanning the gap. CDR3 DNA sequence: TGTGCCAGCTCCCCTGAGGGGGGGCCGCAGTACTTC. This encodes CASSPEGGPQYF. Filled out from reference TRBV18 and TRBJ2-7, the complete variable domain reads NAGVMQNPRHLVRRRGQEARLRCSPMKGHSHVYWYRQLPEEGLKFMVYLQKENIIDESGMPKERFSAEFPKEGPSILRIQQVVRGDSAAYFCASSPEGGPQYFGPGTRLTVT.

The chain employs TRBV27 and TRBJ1-4; 7 nucleotides line up with TRBD1. The V gene end was trimmed by 6 bases and the J gene end by 2 bases; junction bases not matched to a gene: 3. There are 14 residues in the CDR3. Germline V gene data show CDR1 as MNHEY and CDR2 as SMNVEV (reference sequence). Here the CDR3 reads CASRSRGTNEKLFF. The CDR3 nucleotides are TGTGCCAGCAGAAGCAGGGGGACTAATGAAAAACTGTTTTTT.

V usage is TRBV4-1 and J usage is TRBJ1-5; maybe TRBD1 (6 bases). Trimming stripped 0 bases from V and 4 bases from J, with 16 bases between. Germline CDR1 MGHRA, CDR2 YSYEKL. The CDR3 loop spans 17 amino acids. The CDR3 loop is CASSQESIRDKNQPQHF. In nucleotides, the CDR3 is TGCGCCAGCAGCCAAGAGAGTATCCGGGACAAAAATCAGCCCCAGCATTTT.

A single count supports this clone. The chain recombines TRBV3-1 (or the pseudogene TRBV3-2) with TRBJ1-2; D gene ambiguous. Germline V gene sequence: CDR1 LGHDT, CDR2 YNNKEL (reference sequence). The V end was cut by 1 base, the J end by 4 bases, with 13 bases between. The CDR3 has 15 residues. The CDR3 DNA sequence: TGTGCCAGCAGCCAAGGTTACAGAGGGAGCTATGGCTACACCTTC. It specifies CASSQGYRGSYGYTF.

This clone was seen just once. This chain joins TRBV7-8 and TRBJ2-1, with 10 nucleotides matching TRBD2. Germline CDR1 reads SGHVS; CDR2 reads FQNEAQ. The CDR3 extends over 19 amino acids. V gave up 1 base and J gave up 0 bases; unmatched junction bases: 9. The CDR3 DNA is TGTGCCAGCAGCTTAGTGGCTAGCGGGGGCCTGAGCTCCTACAATGAGCAGTTCTTC. Amino acid sequence: CASSLVASGGLSSYNEQFF.

V is TRBV18 and J is TRBJ2-7; 9 bases line up with TRBD1. CDR1 is KGHSH, CDR2 LQKENI, per germline. V was pared by 4 bases and J by 3 bases, with 7 bases of the junction left unmatched. The CDR3 contains 15 residues. The CDR3 reads CASSQPGQGSYEQYF. DNA of the CDR3: TGTGCCAGCTCACAGCCGGGACAGGGAAGCTACGAGCAGTACTTC.

This clone appeared a few times. This sequence joins TRBV21-1 and TRBJ1-3. TRBV21-1 is a pseudogene segment. There are 22 residues in the CDR3. The CDR3 region is CASSKGGLRNTLWPYSGNTIYF. CDR3 DNA: TGTGCCAGCAGCAAAGGCGGGCTTAGGAATACTCTGTGGCCCTACTCTGGAAACACCATATATTTT.

This clone was observed a handful of times. The chain couples TRBV29-1 to TRBJ1-5, with 9 positions matching TRBD1. The germline CDR1 and CDR2 sequences are SQVTM and ANQGSEA. The ends lost 6 bases at V and 7 bases at J; junction bases unmatched: 7. The length of the CDR3 is 13 residues. This CDR3 reads CSVGTGNGQPQHF. CDR3 nucleotides: TGCAGCGTGGGGACAGGGAACGGGCAGCCCCAGCATTTT.

The J gene is TRBJ1-6, the V gene TRBV7-2; possibly TRBD1 for D (5 bases). The germline V and J ends were trimmed by 5 bases and 3 bases, with 11 bases remaining between them. The CDR3 sequence is 15 residues long. The germline V gene encodes CDR1 SGHTA and CDR2 FQGNSA. CDR3 DNA sequence: TGTGCCAGCAGCCCCGGGAGGGGCTATAATTCACCCCTCCACTTT. Protein product: CASSPGRGYNSPLHF.

The rearrangement uses TRBV4-2 and TRBJ2-2, with 9 bases aligning to TRBD2. V gave up 0 bases and J gave up 7 bases; unmatched junction bases: 9. This CDR3 region has 17 residues. Germline CDR1 reads LGHNA; CDR2 reads YNFKEQ. CDR3 residues: CASSQDKVAGVIGELFF. The CDR3 DNA is TGTGCCAGCAGCCAAGATAAGGTAGCGGGAGTCATCGGGGAGCTGTTTTTT.

This chain connects TRBV9 to TRBJ2-7; maybe TRBD2 (5 bases). V dropped 3 bases and J dropped 0 bases, with 28 bases sitting between them. From germline, CDR1 is SGDLS and CDR2 YYNGEE. This CDR3 region has 20 residues. For the CDR3, the DNA is TGTGCCAGCAGCGACTTCCTCGGAGTGGGCGTAGAGGGTAACTCCTACGAGCAGTACTTC. This translates into CASSDFLGVGVEGNSYEQYF.

J is TRBJ1-1 and V is TRBV7-9; D is unclear. The length of the CDR3 is 14 residues. The germline V gene encodes CDR1 SEHNR and CDR2 FQNEAQ (reference sequence). Trimming cost V 1 base and J 2 bases, with 8 bases left between them. DNA of the CDR3: TGTGCCAGCAGCTTAGAGGTAGCCAACACTGAAGCTTTCTTT. Translated, it gives CASSLEVANTEAFF.

The chain links TRBV19 to TRBJ1-2; D gene uncertain. V was cut by 7 bases and J by 5 bases, with 23 bases left in between. Germline assignment: CDR1 LNHDA and CDR2 SQIVND (reference sequence). The CDR3 runs to 16 residues. The CDR3 DNA sequence: TGTGCCAGTAACAGAGTTACACTCGGTGAAGATTATGGCTACACCTTC. The encoded protein is CASNRVTLGEDYGYTF.

The chain carries TRBV9 and TRBJ1-2, with TRBD1 matching over 8 bases. Germline loops: CDR1 SGDLS, CDR2 YYNGEE. There are 16 residues in the CDR3. Trimming took 4 bases from V and 2 from J; bases not matched to a gene: 10. The CDR3 sequence: CASSTYPGTGNYGYTF. The CDR3 DNA reads TGTGCCAGCAGCACATACCCCGGGACAGGCAACTATGGCTACACCTTC. The full variable domain, rest sourced from reference TRBV9 and TRBJ1-2, is DSGVTQTPKHLITATGQRVTLRCSPRSGDLSVYWYQQSLDQGLQFLIQYYNGEERAKGNILERFSAQQFPDLHSELNLSSLELGDSALYFCASSTYPGTGNYGYTFGSGTRLTVV.

The V call is TRBV24-1, the J call TRBJ2-6; unclear D gene. Germline V gene data show CDR1 as KGHDR and CDR2 as SFDVKD. V was pared by 6 bases and J by 0 bases, with 5 bases between. This CDR3 contains 14 residues. The CDR3 spells CATSSGSGANVLTF. The DNA for the CDR3 is TGTGCCACCAGTTCGGGCTCTGGGGCCAACGTCCTGACTTTC.

This clone occurred a few times. This chain joins TRBV6-1 and TRBJ1-6; 7 bases match TRBD1. From germline, CDR1 is MNHNS and CDR2 SASEGT. J was trimmed by 4 bases and V by 2 bases; bases with no gene match: 5. The CDR3 consists of 16 residues. CDR3: CASSERGPGYNSPLHF. As DNA, the CDR3 is TGTGCCAGCAGTGAAAGGGGGCCGGGATATAATTCACCCCTCCACTTT.

The chain links TRBV7-3 to TRBJ2-2; 8 nucleotides match TRBD1. V shed 5 bases, J shed 7 bases, and the junction held 6 bases outside the gene matches. Germline CDR1 reads SGHTA; CDR2 reads FQGTGA. This CDR3 is built from 14 residues. The CDR3 region is CASSPQGAGGELFF. The DNA for the CDR3 is TGTGCCAGCAGCCCCCAGGGGGCAGGCGGGGAGCTGTTTTTT.

This rearrangement joins TRBV5-6 to TRBJ1-1; perhaps TRBD1 as D (6 bases). Deletions cut 0 bases from V and 0 bases from J, with 15 bases between. The CDR3 is 17 amino acids. The germline gives CDR1 SGHDT, CDR2 YYEEEE. DNA of the CDR3: TGTGCCAGCAGCTTGGACCCCAAGGGGGTCGTGAACACTGAAGCTTTCTTT. Its protein product is CASSLDPKGVVNTEAFF.

The CDR3: CASSWGTGNTEAFF. In DNA form, the CDR3 reads TGTGCCAGCAGCTGGGGGACAGGGAACACTGAAGCTTTCTTT. This chain links TRBV11-3 with TRBJ1-1; the match to TRBD1 covers 8 bases. Germline assignment: CDR1 SGHNT and CDR2 YENEEA. V lost 4 bases to trimming and J lost 1 base; unmatched junction nucleotides: 2. There are 14 residues in the CDR3.